This entry lists 20 T cell receptor beta chains sequenced from one sample in a study of T-cell memory formation after mild COVID-19. TCRdb re-called the 5' RACE reads with MiXCR, one entry per CDR3 protein. Of about 430,000 distinct CDR3 sequences in the sample, about 24% were seen once. Sample: PBMCs or a T cell subset sorted from them (not recorded which). The receptors stem from an adult woman who had mild COVID-19 (a few samples of this study predate the infection). Cell type and time point are not known.

The rearrangement uses TRBV24-1 and TRBJ2-1; D is uncertain. The V and J ends lost 5 bases and 6 bases respectively, with 7 bases between them. Germline loops: CDR1 KGHDR, CDR2 SFDVKD. The CDR3 is made up of 12 amino acids. The CDR3 DNA reads as TGTGCCACCAGTGCCACAGCCAATGAGCAGTTCTTC. It yields the protein CATSATANEQFF.

J is TRBJ1-1 and V is TRBV25-1; D might be TRBD1 (5 bases). The germline CDR1 and CDR2 sequences are MGHDK and SYGVNS. The CDR3 sequence is 15 residues long. Trimming removed 5 bases at V and 1 base at J, with 14 bases between. The CDR3 region is CASSNSGLGNTEAFF. CDR3 bases: TGTGCCAGCAGTAATTCAGGGCTAGGGAACACTGAAGCTTTCTTT.

This clonotype was counted a few times. V is TRBV27 and J is TRBJ2-3; D is possibly TRBD1 (6 bases). CDR3 length: 16 amino acids. The V gene's germline CDR1 is MNHEY and CDR2 SMNVEV (reference sequence). Trimming pared 8 bases from V and 0 bases from J, leaving 18 bases between. CDR3 nucleotide sequence: TGTGCCAGCCAACGGACAGATCGGGCTAGCACAGATACGCAGTATTTT. This codes for CASQRTDRASTDTQYF.

The V call is TRBV4-2, the J call TRBJ2-1, with 9 bases lining up with TRBD2. The CDR3 totals 16 residues. V trimming: 1 base; J trimming: 8 bases; junction bases outside the gene matches: 9. Germline CDR1 reads LGHNA; CDR2 reads YNFKEQ. The CDR3 DNA reads as TGTGCCAGCAGCCAAGTAGGTAGCGGGAGTGGGGATGAGCAGTTCTTC. As protein: CASSQVGSGSGDEQFF.

This chain uses TRBV6-5 with TRBJ2-3; 8 nucleotides match TRBD1. Germline V CDR1 and CDR2: MNHEY, SVGAGI. CDR3 length: 14 residues. The junction had 10 bases not matched to a gene; V was cut back by 6 bases and J by 8 bases. DNA of the CDR3: TGTGCCAGCAGACGAGGACAGGGAGCGGTTACGCAGTATTTT. Translation gives CASRRGQGAVTQYF.

A few counts support this clonotype. J is TRBJ2-5 and V is TRBV9; D gene uncertain. This CDR3 contains 11 residues. Per the germline V gene, CDR1 is SGDLS and CDR2 is YYNGEE. Trimming left V 3 bases short and J 7 bases short, with 7 bases between. The chain's CDR3 is CASSARGTQYF. The CDR3, as DNA: TGTGCCAGCAGCGCCAGAGGGACCCAGTACTTC.

This clonotype was seen more than once but under ten times. In DNA, the CDR3 is TGTGCCAGCAGTCTACAGGGTACTGGCTACACCTTC. Translation gives CASSLQGTGYTF. The chain employs TRBV12-3 or TRBV12-4 and TRBJ1-2; possible D gene TRBD1, 6 bases. The CDR3 is 12 residues long. Trimming left V 5 bases short and J 7 bases short, with 11 bases between.

This clonotype was found a few times. This chain joins TRBV15 and TRBJ2-7; D is possibly TRBD2 (7 bases). The CDR3 has 14 residues. V lost 4 bases and J lost 0, with 10 bases in between. Germline V gives CDR1 LNHNV, CDR2 YYDKDF (reference sequence). The CDR3 DNA follows: TGTGCCACCAGCATAGGGGGGGACTCCTACGAGCAGTACTTC. Its protein is CATSIGGDSYEQYF.

This clonotype was observed a few times. The V call is TRBV29-1, the J call TRBJ2-5; 10 nucleotides match TRBD2. The germline gives CDR1 SQVTM, CDR2 ANQGSEA. V trimming: 5 bases; J trimming: 6 bases; junction bases outside the gene matches: 15. The CDR3 has 16 residues. The CDR3 reads CSVPAGSGRALQTQYF. The CDR3 coding sequence is TGCAGCGTTCCCGCAGGAAGCGGGAGGGCCCTACAGACCCAGTACTTC.

This clonotype turned up a few times. The chain combines TRBV20-1 with TRBJ2-3, with 7 bases matching TRBD2. The CDR3 covers 14 residues. V lost 5 bases, J lost 1 base, and 6 bases stayed unmatched. Germline CDR1 reads DFQATT; CDR2 reads SNEGSKA (reference sequence). CDR3 region: CSAGRLAGTDTQYF. CDR3 bases: TGCAGTGCTGGAAGACTAGCCGGCACAGATACGCAGTATTTT.

The chain employs TRBV12-3 or TRBV12-4 and TRBJ2-3; 8 bases are shared with TRBD2. The V gene end was trimmed by 3 bases and the J gene end by 7 bases; junction bases not matched to a gene: 6. This CDR3 contains 14 residues. CDR3 DNA sequence: TGTGCCAGCAGTTTGGCGGGGGGTAGGCATACGCAGTATTTT. This translates into CASSLAGGRHTQYF.

The rearrangement joins TRBV9 to TRBJ2-3; TRBD2 aligns across 14 bases. V shed 4 bases, J shed 3 bases, and the junction held 4 bases outside the gene matches. CDR1 and CDR2 (germline): SGDLS, YYNGEE. There are 16 residues in the CDR3. For the CDR3, the DNA is TGTGCCAGCAGCATTGGGACTAGCGGGAGAACAGATACGCAGTATTTT. Its translation is CASSIGTSGRTDTQYF.

This clonotype was counted a few times. The V call is TRBV28, the J call TRBJ2-7; D might be TRBD1 (6 bases). The V and J ends lost 6 bases and 3 bases respectively, with 12 bases between them. CDR3 size: 13 residues. Germline assignment: CDR1 MDHEN and CDR2 SYDVKM. CDR3 in amino acids: CASSRGHFYEQYF. CDR3 nucleotide sequence: TGTGCCAGCAGCCGGGGACATTTCTACGAGCAGTACTTC.

This clonotype has a count of ten or more. This sequence joins TRBV5-1 and TRBJ2-7, with 11 bases aligning to TRBD1. The CDR3 loop spans 15 amino acids. Germline V gene data show CDR1 as SGHRS and CDR2 as YFSETQ. Unmatched junction bases numbered 6, after V lost 4 bases and J lost 3 bases. As DNA, the CDR3 is TGCGCCAGCAGCCATGGACAGGGGGCAATCTACGAGCAGTACTTC. Translated: CASSHGQGAIYEQYF.

This chain links TRBV20-1 with TRBJ2-2; TRBD1 matches 7 bases. The CDR3 length is 14 residues. Germline values: CDR1 DFQATT, CDR2 SNEGSKA (reference sequence). J lost 2 bases, V lost 6 bases, and 6 bases had no gene match. The CDR3 bases are TGCAGTGCCCAGACAGGGCTAAACACCGGGGAGCTGTTTTTT. Protein: CSAQTGLNTGELFF.

This clonotype was seen a handful of times. The chain is built from TRBV5-5 and TRBJ1-4, with D possibly matching TRBD1 (6 bases). Per the germline V gene, CDR1 is SGHKS and CDR2 is YYEKEE (reference sequence). Between the trimmed V and J ends, which lost 0 bases and 8 bases, there was a span of 11 bases. There are 14 residues in the CDR3. Here the CDR3 reads CASSLGAGEEKLFF. The DNA for the CDR3 is TGTGCCAGCAGCTTGGGGGCAGGGGAAGAAAAACTGTTTTTT.

This clonotype was picked up many times. The rearrangement joins TRBV6-1 to TRBJ1-5; 7 bases line up with TRBD1. Germline-derived CDR1 and CDR2 are MNHNS and SASEGT. The J segment lost 3 bases and the V segment lost 0 bases, leaving 2 bases of the junction unmatched. CDR3 size: 15 residues. In DNA form, the CDR3 reads TGTGCCAGCAGTGAAGCCGGACAGGACAATCAGCCCCAGCATTTT. Protein product: CASSEAGQDNQPQHF.

The gene calls are TRBV20-1 and TRBJ1-2; TRBD1 aligns across 9 bases. Germline loops: CDR1 DFQATT, CDR2 SNEGSKA (reference sequence). Trimming cost V 5 bases and J 4 bases; bases outside gene matches: 8. CDR3 size: 14 residues. This CDR3 reads CSAGDRGAGYGYTF. The CDR3 DNA is TGCAGTGCTGGCGACAGGGGGGCAGGCTATGGCTACACCTTC.

This clonotype was found a few times. The chain recombines TRBV7-2 with TRBJ2-3, with 9 positions matching TRBD1. Per the germline V gene, CDR1 is SGHTA and CDR2 is FQGNSA. J gave up 5 bases and V 6 bases, and 6 bases lay outside the gene matches. The CDR3 extends over 14 amino acids. The CDR3 here is CASRTGQGGDTQYF. Written as DNA, the CDR3 is TGTGCCAGCAGGACGGGACAGGGAGGAGATACGCAGTATTTT.

J is TRBJ2-3 and V is TRBV5-5, with D possibly being TRBD2 (5 bases). The CDR3 contains 18 residues. Germline CDR1 and CDR2: SGHKS and YYEKEE (reference sequence). Trimming removed 0 bases at V and 1 base at J, with 18 bases between. For the CDR3, the DNA is TGTGCCAGCAGCTTGGAGTTCGCGGGCCTCGGAGGCACAGATACGCAGTATTTT. This gives the protein CASSLEFAGLGGTDTQYF.